Below, 12 T cell receptor beta chains from the same sample are listed, as sequenced in a study of PD-1 blockade in classical Hodgkin lymphoma. Every patient was affected by relapse after autologous stem cell transplantation, while exposure to brentuximab vedotin was not uniform. The repertoire was sequenced with immunoSEQ multiplex PCR; TCRdb's copy has only in-frame clones and lacks some. The table lists over 25,000 clones, about nine tenths of them singletons, with roughly 2.6% in the top ten. Specimen: peripheral blood mononuclear cells (PBMCs), collected at baseline. The source is a human donor with classical Hodgkin lymphoma.

The chain employs TRBV9 and TRBJ1-6, with D tentatively TRBD1 (5 bases). This CDR3 is 18 amino acids long. Germline CDR1 SGDLS, CDR2 YYNGEE. The V gene lost 0 bases and the J gene lost 8 bases, with 21 bases spanning the gap. CDR3 residues: CASSVAQGRGGTDSPLHF. The CDR3 DNA sequence: TGTGCCAGCAGCGTAGCGCAGGGTAGAGGCGGTACCGATTCACCCCTCCACTTT.

V gene TRBV5-5 combines with J gene TRBJ1-2; D gene uncertain. This CDR3 region has 13 residues. Trimming pared 4 bases from V and 6 bases from J, leaving 13 bases between. Germline CDR1 reads SGHKS; CDR2 reads YYEKEE (reference sequence). CDR3 coding DNA: TGTGCCAGCAGCCCAGAAGACATTCATGGCTACACCTTC. This sequence encodes CASSPEDIHGYTF.

There are a few counts of this clone. The chain combines TRBV5-1 with TRBJ2-7; D could derive from TRBD1 or TRBD2 (5 bases each). The CDR3 is 15 amino acids. Per germline, CDR1 SGHRS and CDR2 YFSETQ. V was trimmed by 0 bases and J by 2 bases, leaving 12 bases between them. The DNA for the CDR3 is TGCGCCAGCAGCTTGGCCGTTTCGGGGCCCTACGAGCAGTACTTC. Its protein is CASSLAVSGPYEQYF.

The chain employs TRBV5-1 and TRBJ1-1, with TRBD1 identical over 8 bases. The V gene end was trimmed by 3 bases and the J gene end by 2 bases; junction bases not matched to a gene: 6. Germline lookup yields CDR1 SGHRS and CDR2 YFSETQ. This CDR3 has 15 amino acids. Here the CDR3 DNA reads TGCGCCAGCAGCTCCACAGGGGGAGGAAACACTGAAGCTTTCTTT. This gives the protein CASSSTGGGNTEAFF.

The chain recombines TRBV7-9 with TRBJ2-7; tentative D call: TRBD1 (6 bases). V dropped 0 bases and J dropped 9 bases, with 18 bases sitting between them. Germline V gene data show CDR1 as SEHNR and CDR2 as FQNEAQ (reference sequence). CDR3 length: 15 amino acids. CDR3 DNA sequence: TGTGCCAGCAGCTTAGCGGGGGCTGAATTAGTCGGGCAGTACTTC. Translation: CASSLAGAELVGQYF.

The V call is TRBV6-5, the J call TRBJ2-2; D unresolved. Trimming took off 2 bases at V and 0 bases at J, with 10 bases between the two ends. This CDR3 region has 16 residues. The germline V gene has CDR1 MNHEY and CDR2 SVGAGI. The CDR3: CASSYHGVTNTGELFF. CDR3 sequence (DNA): TGTGCCAGCAGTTACCATGGGGTGACGAACACCGGGGAGCTGTTTTTT.

This sequence joins TRBV5-1 and TRBJ2-2; 13 bases line up with TRBD2. J was trimmed by 6 bases and V by 4 bases; bases with no gene match: 3. CDR1 is SGHRS and CDR2 is YFSETQ in the germline V gene. CDR3 length: 15 amino acids. CDR3 sequence: CASSRGLAGAGELFF. CDR3 bases: TGCGCCAGCAGCCGAGGACTAGCGGGGGCCGGGGAGCTGTTTTTT.

V usage is TRBV11-1 and J usage is TRBJ1-1; D unresolved. Trimming left V 2 bases short and J 0 bases short, with 13 bases between. This CDR3 contains 16 residues. Germline loops: CDR1 SGHAT, CDR2 FQDESV (reference sequence). In nucleotides, the CDR3 is TGTGCCAGCAGCTTAACTCCGGGCTCCATGAACACTGAAGCTTTCTTT. Translation gives CASSLTPGSMNTEAFF.

V is TRBV6-1 and J is TRBJ1-2, with unresolved D. The CDR3 spans 13 residues. The germline V and J ends were trimmed by 5 bases and 8 bases, with 15 bases remaining between them. Germline V gene lookup returns CDR1 MNHNS and CDR2 SASEGT. As DNA, the CDR3 is TGTGCCAGCAGTCCGGAGCTACGGGGAGGCTACACCTTC. This gives the protein CASSPELRGGYTF.

The chain links TRBV4-2 to TRBJ1-4; D might be TRBD1 (6 bases). From germline, CDR1 is LGHNA and CDR2 YNFKEQ. Trimming shortened V by 3 bases and J by 11 bases, and 19 bases separated the two germline ends. The CDR3 length is 15 residues. The CDR3 loop reads CASSHPGASDRKLFF. The CDR3 DNA reads as TGTGCCAGCAGCCACCCGGGGGCCTCCGACCGGAAACTGTTTTTT.

The V call is TRBV5-1, the J call TRBJ1-4; 7 bases are shared with TRBD1. CDR3 length: 15 residues. In germline, CDR1 is SGHRS, CDR2 YFSETQ. Trimming cost V 5 bases and J 6 bases; bases outside gene matches: 10. CDR3 residues: CASRPDREGDEKLFF. CDR3 DNA: TGCGCCAGCAGACCCGACAGGGAAGGTGATGAAAAACTGTTTTTT.

In this sample, this clone turned up a few times. This rearrangement joins TRBV5-1 to TRBJ2-3; perhaps TRBD2 as D (5 bases). Trimming took 3 bases from V and 0 from J, leaving 11 bases between them. CDR1 is SGHRS and CDR2 is YFSETQ in the germline V gene. The CDR3 loop spans 15 amino acids. Here the CDR3 DNA reads TGCGCCAGCAGCTCCGGACTGGCTAGCACAGATACGCAGTATTTT. As protein: CASSSGLASTDTQYF.